The 5 T cell receptor beta chains listed next were all sequenced from one sample in a study of control samples from healthy donors and cancer patients. Sequencing used immunoSEQ multiplex PCR; TCRdb keeps in-frame clones, though not all of them. This repertoire shows roughly 100,000 clones, 88% found once; its top ten account for around an eighth. Material for sequencing was blood. These receptors originate from a man aged 25 to 40 in good health.

The genes are TRBV21-1 and TRBJ1-1; whether TRBD1, the table's D call, matches the DNA was not checked. TRBV21-1 is classified as a pseudogene. The CDR3 loop spans 17 amino acids. CDR3: CASSMSRTLQKNTEAFF. The CDR3 nucleotides are TGTGCCAGCAGCATGTCACGGACATTACAGAAGAACACTGAAGCTTTCTTT.

The J gene is TRBJ2-5, the V gene TRBV9; 10 bases are a match to TRBD2. After removal of 0 bases from V and 3 bases from J, the junction contained 5 bases not matched to a gene. The CDR3 extends over 16 amino acids. Germline V gene lookup returns CDR1 SGDLS and CDR2 YYNGEE. This chain's CDR3 is CASSVGSLAGEETQYF. CDR3 sequence (DNA): TGTGCCAGCAGCGTAGGTTCGCTAGCGGGAGAAGAGACCCAGTACTTC.

This chain joins TRBV19 and TRBJ2-7; 7 bases align to TRBD2. From germline, CDR1 is LNHDA and CDR2 SQIVND (reference sequence). J was trimmed by 2 bases and V by 3 bases; bases with no gene match: 7. The CDR3 sequence is 15 residues long. CDR3 sequence: CASSIGSGQPYEQYF. As DNA, the CDR3 is TGTGCCAGTAGTATCGGTAGCGGGCAACCCTACGAGCAGTACTTC.

This chain connects TRBV6-5 to TRBJ1-5; TRBD1 matches 7 bases. Germline CDR1 reads MNHEY; CDR2 reads SVGAGI. Trimming cost V 0 bases and J 3 bases; bases outside gene matches: 2. The length of the CDR3 is 15 residues. In nucleotides, the CDR3 is TGTGCCAGCAGTTACTCAGGACAGGACAATCAGCCCCAGCATTTT. This codes for CASSYSGQDNQPQHF.

This clone has a handful of counts. The gene calls are TRBV19 and TRBJ2-5; TRBD2 aligns across 9 bases. Trimming took 3 bases from V and 3 from J; bases not matched to a gene: 5. CDR1 is LNHDA, CDR2 SQIVND, per germline (reference sequence). This CDR3 is 15 amino acids long. CDR3 protein: CASSIATSGEETQYF. CDR3 DNA: TGTGCCAGTAGTATCGCGACTAGCGGAGAAGAGACCCAGTACTTC.